The clone carrying this T cell receptor (beta chain) has a handful of counts. All donors were healthy HIV-negative adults lacking recent acute infections or vaccinations. Caucasian adults residing in Nashville, Tennessee made up all the donors. This sample was included in a study of shared clonotypes between healthy human individuals. DNA input for the unsorted PBMC replicate PCRs was around 0.3 ug, some 29,000 T cell genomes. Some clones are missing from TCRdb's copy, which holds only in-frame ones; the method was immunoSEQ multiplex PCR. The table has hundreds of thousands of clones, roughly four fifths seen once. The CDR3 covers 17 residues. The germline V and J ends were trimmed by 0 bases and 4 bases, with 16 bases remaining between them. Germline V gene sequence: CDR1 LGHNA, CDR2 YSLEER.

Material for sequencing was PBMCs. The TCR originated in a woman in her forties in good health. Some clones in this sample may be carry-over from other donors' samples. The chain has TRBV4-3 and TRBJ1-5, with D unresolved. The CDR3 loop is CASSQDLRNSRNQPQHF. CDR3 in DNA: TGCGCCAGCAGCCAAGATCTAAGGAACAGCCGGAATCAGCCCCAGCATTTT.